These 32 T cell receptor beta chains were all obtained from the same sample, sequenced in a study of T cells in Graves' hyperthyroidism and ophthalmopathy. TCR beta CDR3 regions were amplified from RNA. HTBI primers drove first-round RT-PCR of the TCR CDR3. TCRdb reanalysed the multiplex PCR reads using MiXCR and keeps one entry per CDR3 protein. The data contain hundreds of thousands of distinct CDR3 sequences, around 13% of them singletons. Sample: blood. Receptors were obtained from a woman aged 18-29 years with Graves' hyperthyroidism.

This clonotype was seen more than once but under ten times. The chain links TRBV5-6 to TRBJ1-1; D gene uncertain. The length of the CDR3 is 12 residues. Germline values: CDR1 SGHDT, CDR2 YYEEEE. V lost 3 bases and J lost 5, with 8 bases in between. CDR3 in DNA: TGTGCCAGCAGCTCCCGGTGGACTGAAGCTTTCTTT. Its translation is CASSSRWTEAFF.

This clonotype was detected only a few times. The chain combines TRBV18 with TRBJ2-4, with 12 bases identical to TRBD2. The CDR3 is 18 amino acids. With 3 bases clipped from V and 0 bases from J, the junction kept 6 bases outside the gene matches. The germline V gene encodes CDR1 KGHSH and CDR2 LQKENI. The CDR3, as DNA: TGTGCCAGCTCACCCCGACCTAGCGGGAGGGTAGCCAAAAACATTCAGTACTTC. It encodes CASSPRPSGRVAKNIQYF.

This CDR3 reads CSARKTGVYEQYF. The CDR3 DNA is TGCAGTGCAAGAAAAACGGGTGTCTACGAGCAGTACTTC. This chain links TRBV20-1 with TRBJ2-7; D gene ambiguous. Trimming stripped 6 bases from V and 3 bases from J, with 15 bases between. The germline CDR1 and CDR2 sequences are DFQATT and SNEGSKA (reference sequence). The CDR3 sequence is 13 residues long.

The rearrangement links TRBV29-1 to TRBJ1-2; possibly TRBD1 for D (6 bases). V lost 4 bases to trimming and J lost 4 bases, with 10 bases between them. Germline lookup yields CDR1 SQVTM and CDR2 ANQGSEA. This CDR3 comprises 12 residues. In DNA, the CDR3 is TGCAGCGTTGGGGGGACAATCTATGGCTACACCTTC. Translation gives CSVGGTIYGYTF.

The chain carries TRBV29-1 and TRBJ2-1; 10 bases are a match to TRBD1. This CDR3 is built from 16 residues. The germline gives CDR1 SQVTM, CDR2 ANQGSEA. With 4 bases clipped from V and 7 bases from J, the junction kept 13 bases outside the gene matches. CDR3 protein: CSVAPSGTGDWNEQFF. The CDR3 nucleotides are TGCAGCGTTGCCCCGTCCGGGACAGGGGATTGGAATGAGCAGTTCTTC.

This chain links TRBV29-1 with TRBJ1-1; D is possibly TRBD1 (5 bases). This CDR3 has 14 amino acids. V lost 1 base and J lost 4, with 13 bases in between. CDR1 is SQVTM, CDR2 ANQGSEA, per germline. The CDR3 nucleotides are TGCAGCGTTGAAGCGAGAGGGGCCCTCACTGAAGCTTTCTTT. The encoded protein is CSVEARGALTEAFF.

This clonotype has at least ten counts. As DNA, the CDR3 is TGTGCCAGCAGGGGGCCGGGCAATCAGCCCCAGCATTTT. It translates to CASRGPGNQPQHF. The chain uses TRBV12-3 or TRBV12-4 and TRBJ1-5; possibly TRBD1 for D (5 bases). V lost 6 bases to trimming and J lost 2 bases, with 8 bases between them. The CDR3 loop spans 13 amino acids.

This clonotype has a count of ten or more. The CDR3 DNA is TGTGCCAGCAGCCTCAAGGCGGGTGAGCAGTTCTTC. Translation: CASSLKAGEQFF. V gene TRBV7-2 combines with J gene TRBJ2-1, with D perhaps TRBD2 (5 bases). There are 12 residues in the CDR3. From germline, CDR1 is SGHTA and CDR2 FQGNSA. V gave up 5 bases and J gave up 9 bases, with 11 bases separating them.

This clonotype was picked up many times. This chain connects TRBV20-1 to TRBJ2-7, with no clear D. V was pared by 2 bases and J by 3 bases, with 14 bases between. This CDR3 is built from 14 residues. Per germline, CDR1 DFQATT and CDR2 SNEGSKA (reference sequence). For the CDR3, the DNA is TGCAGTGCTAGAACCCCGTCGGAAGGCTACGAGCAGTACTTC. Residues: CSARTPSEGYEQYF.

This clonotype appeared a few times. This may arise from a read error, as a much more abundant clone is one base away. J is TRBJ2-3 and V is TRBV7-2; TRBD2 agrees at 7 bases. The CDR3 contains 15 residues. Germline values: CDR1 SGHTA, CDR2 FQGNSA. The CDR3 region has the DNA TGTGCCAGCAGCTCCTTAGCGGGCCTGACAGATACGCGGTATTTT. Translating gives CASSSLAGLTDTRYF.

This sequence joins TRBV29-1 and TRBJ2-3, with D perhaps TRBD1 or TRBD2 (6 bases each). The V and J ends lost 6 bases and 1 base respectively, with 17 bases between them. Germline assignment: CDR1 SQVTM and CDR2 ANQGSEA. The CDR3 consists of 15 residues. CDR3 coding DNA: TGCAGCGTGCCGCCCGGGGGCCCCGGCACAGATACGCAGTATTTT. Its protein product is CSVPPGGPGTDTQYF.

V and J are TRBV4-3 and TRBJ2-1; 10 bases agree with TRBD2. CDR1 is LGHNA and CDR2 is YSLEER in the germline V gene. The CDR3 is 14 residues long. Germline trimming cut 4 bases from V and 7 bases from J; bases unmatched to any gene: 4. The CDR3 bases are TGCGCCAGCAGCCCTAGCGGGAGTGCAAATGAGCAGTTCTTC. The encoded protein is CASSPSGSANEQFF.

Only a few counts were recorded for this clonotype. This chain uses TRBV28 with TRBJ2-1, with TRBD2 identical over 11 bases. The ends lost 5 bases at V and 12 bases at J; junction bases unmatched: 0. Looked up from germline, CDR1 is MDHEN and CDR2 is SYDVKM. The CDR3 contains 11 residues. CDR3 in DNA: TGTGCCAGCAGTCTAGCGGGAGGGCAGTTCTTC. Translating gives CASSLAGGQFF.

Ten or more counts support this clonotype. The chain links TRBV7-9 to TRBJ2-1; 11 nucleotides line up with TRBD2. Losses at the gene ends were 5 bases for V and 4 bases for J; bases not matched to a gene: 7. The CDR3 consists of 16 residues. The germline gives CDR1 SEHNR, CDR2 FQNEAQ (reference sequence). The CDR3: CASSEPSSGRYNEQFF. The CDR3 nucleotides are TGTGCCAGCAGCGAACCCTCTAGCGGGAGGTACAATGAGCAGTTCTTC. Drawing the rest from reference TRBV7-9 and TRBJ2-1, the complete variable domain is DTGVSQNPRHKITKRGQNVTFRCDPISEHNRLYWYRQTLGQGPEFLTYFQNEAQLEKSRLLSDRFSAERPKGSFSTLEIQRTEQGDSAMYLCASSEPSSGRYNEQFFGPGTRLTVL.

This clonotype showed up many times. The chain recombines TRBV30 with TRBJ1-4; D may be TRBD1 (5 bases). Germline-derived CDR1 and CDR2 are GTSNPN and SVGIG (reference sequence). The CDR3 has 16 residues. V was shortened by 2 bases and J by 0 bases, with 13 bases between the two germline ends. The CDR3 sequence: CAWSSGTVATNEKLFF. In DNA form, the CDR3 reads TGTGCCTGGAGTTCCGGGACGGTAGCAACTAATGAAAAACTGTTTTTT.

The CDR3 sequence: CAISEASGWIYEQYF. The CDR3 region has the DNA TGTGCCATCAGTGAGGCTAGCGGGTGGATCTACGAGCAGTACTTC. This sequence joins TRBV10-3 and TRBJ2-7, with 8 bases matching TRBD2. The V and J ends lost 2 bases and 3 bases, in that order; junction bases with no gene match: 6. Germline V gene lookup returns CDR1 ENHRY and CDR2 SYGVKD. This CDR3 contains 15 residues.

In its sample, this clonotype was seen many times. The V gene is TRBV7-9, the J gene TRBJ2-3; weak D call: TRBD2 (6 bases). Germline assignment: CDR1 SEHNR and CDR2 FQNEAQ (reference sequence). The CDR3 is 17 residues long. The V gene lost 1 base and the J gene lost 4 bases, with 18 bases spanning the gap. Written as DNA, the CDR3 is TGTGCCAGCAGCTTAGGCCCGGAGGGCGCGCGTGCAGATACGCAGTATTTT. Translated, it gives CASSLGPEGARADTQYF.

This clonotype appeared many times. The genes are TRBV5-1 and TRBJ2-3; D is undetermined. Germline CDR1 is SGHRS and CDR2 is YFSETQ. V lost 5 bases, J lost 2 bases, and 18 bases lay in between. This CDR3 comprises 16 residues. Written as DNA, the CDR3 is TGCGCCAGCAGTATTTCGGCCTCTGCCCTCACAGATACGCAGTATTTT. Residues: CASSISASALTDTQYF. Full variable domain (rest looked up from reference TRBV5-1 and TRBJ2-3): KAGVTQTPRYLIKTRGQQVTLSCSPISGHRSVSWYQQTPGQGLQFLFEYFSETQRNKGNFPGRFSGRQFSNSRSEMNVSTLELGDSALYLCASSISASALTDTQYFGPGTRLTVL.

This clonotype has a count of ten or more. DNA for the CDR3: TGTGCCAGCAGCGGGGACAGGGAGGTCGGGGAGCTGTTTTTT. As protein: CASSGDREVGELFF. J is TRBJ2-2 and V is TRBV3-1, with TRBD1 matching 9 bases. From germline, CDR1 is LGHDT and CDR2 YNNKEL (reference sequence). The CDR3 is 14 residues long. V was pared by 5 bases and J by 7 bases, with 5 bases of the junction left unmatched.

In its sample, this clonotype was seen many times. The rearrangement uses TRBV10-2 and TRBJ1-1; no reliable D call. CDR1 and CDR2 (germline): WSHSY, SAAADI. The CDR3 extends over 13 amino acids. V was trimmed by 4 bases and J by 8 bases, leaving 14 bases between them. This CDR3 is CASSVVGVGEAFF. The CDR3 DNA sequence: TGCGCCAGCAGTGTAGTAGGTGTTGGGGAAGCTTTCTTT.

The chain employs TRBV4-1 and TRBJ2-7; the D gene is possibly TRBD1 (6 bases). V was shortened by 4 bases and J by 2 bases, with 15 bases between the two germline ends. The CDR3 loop spans 15 amino acids. Germline CDR1 MGHRA, CDR2 YSYEKL. The CDR3 reads CASSPKAGAPYEQYF. The DNA of the CDR3 is TGCGCCAGCAGCCCGAAGGCAGGGGCCCCCTACGAGCAGTACTTC.

This clonotype was observed many times. For the CDR3, the DNA is TGTGCCAGCAGCCAAGATCTAAGCGGCAGGGGGGGCACTGAAGCTTTCTTT. Translation gives CASSQDLSGRGGTEAFF. The chain employs TRBV3-1 and TRBJ1-1, with TRBD1 matching over 7 bases. This CDR3 is built from 17 residues. Germline CDR1 and CDR2: LGHDT and YNNKEL (reference sequence). J gave up 4 bases and V 0 bases, and 11 bases lay outside the gene matches.

Many counts were recorded for this clonotype. The chain links TRBV7-9 to TRBJ2-1; D is perhaps TRBD2 (5 bases). Trimming left V 5 bases short and J 4 bases short, with 21 bases between. CDR1 SEHNR and CDR2 FQNEAQ come from the germline V gene (reference sequence). CDR3 length: 17 amino acids. The CDR3 loop reads CASSGSPLRRTYNEQFF. The CDR3 bases are TGTGCCAGCAGCGGTTCTCCTTTACGAAGGACTTACAATGAGCAGTTCTTC.

This clonotype appeared many times. V usage is TRBV7-9 and J usage is TRBJ2-7; D is undetermined. V was shortened by 3 bases and J by 0 bases, with 9 bases between the two germline ends. Germline V CDR1 and CDR2: SEHNR, FQNEAQ (reference sequence). The CDR3 extends over 14 amino acids. The CDR3 DNA follows: TGTGCCAGCAGCTTCGGCGTCAACTCCTACGAGCAGTACTTC. Its protein product is CASSFGVNSYEQYF.

This clonotype appeared a few times. The chain joins TRBV19 to TRBJ2-7, with 11 positions matching TRBD1. The germline gives CDR1 LNHDA, CDR2 SQIVND (reference sequence). CDR3 size: 16 residues. V shed 3 bases and J 3 bases; nucleotides not matched to a gene: 7. The CDR3 DNA reads as TGTGCCAGTAGTATTAGTCGCGGGACAGGGGGCTACGAGCAGTACTTC. This gives the protein CASSISRGTGGYEQYF. Using reference TRBV19 and TRBJ2-7 for the parts outside the CDR3, the full variable domain is DGGITQSPKYLFRKEGQNVTLSCEQNLNHDAMYWYRQDPGQGLRLIYYSQIVNDFQKGDIAEGYSVSREKKESFPLTVTSAQKNPTAFYLCASSISRGTGGYEQYFGPGTRLTVT.

This clonotype has a count of ten or more. The chain recombines TRBV11-3 with TRBJ2-2; a possible D gene is TRBD1 (6 bases). Trimming shortened V by 4 bases and J by 2 bases, and 8 bases separated the two germline ends. CDR3 length equals 14 residues. Germline values: CDR1 SGHNT, CDR2 YENEEA. CDR3 in DNA: TGTGCCAGCAGCTCCAGGGGAAACACCGGGGAGCTGTTTTTT. Translated: CASSSRGNTGELFF.

As for this clonotype: A much bigger clone sits one base away, suggesting this may be a read error. The rearrangement uses TRBV7-9 and TRBJ2-1; 11 positions agree with TRBD2. The CDR3 runs 16 residues. Germline V gene sequence: CDR1 SEHNR, CDR2 FQNEAQ (reference sequence). CDR3: CASTGMTSGAYNGQFF. The CDR3 DNA follows: TGTGCCAGCACCGGAATGACTAGCGGGGCCTACAATGGGCAGTTCTTC.

This clonotype was detected ten times or more. This CDR3 reads CASSPHLDRNTEAFF. For the CDR3, the DNA is TGTGCCAGCTCACCACATCTTGACCGGAACACTGAAGCTTTCTTT. The chain recombines TRBV18 with TRBJ1-1; D not resolved. This CDR3 has 15 residues. The germline V gene encodes CDR1 KGHSH and CDR2 LQKENI. The V and J ends lost 1 base and 1 base respectively, with 10 bases between them.

This clonotype was observed many times. The chain couples TRBV30 to TRBJ2-1; 7 positions agree with TRBD2. After removal of 4 bases from V and 4 bases from J, the junction contained 13 bases not matched to a gene. There are 16 residues in the CDR3. Germline CDR1 and CDR2: GTSNPN and SVGIG (reference sequence). The CDR3 spells CAWIQWGAGAYNEQFF. CDR3 bases: TGTGCCTGGATCCAGTGGGGTGCGGGAGCTTACAATGAGCAGTTCTTC.

V is TRBV6-2 or TRBV6-3 and J is TRBJ2-3; D ambiguous. From germline, CDR1 is MNHEY and CDR2 SVGEGT. V was shortened by 0 bases and J by 4 bases, with 17 bases between the two germline ends. The CDR3 has 17 residues. The CDR3 protein is CASSYSIGSRRPDTQYF. As DNA, the CDR3 is TGTGCCAGCAGTTACTCGATTGGCTCTCGAAGGCCAGATACGCAGTATTTT.

To note about this clonotype: A much more abundant neighbour one base away suggests this may be a read error. This CDR3 is missing its conserved last phenylalanine or tryptophan, likely due to a read error. V is TRBV11-2 and J is TRBJ2-4; a possible D gene is TRBD1 (5 bases). The CDR3 loop spans 13 amino acids. The germline V gene encodes CDR1 SGHAT and CDR2 FQNNGV. Trimming shortened V by 6 bases and J by 1 base, and 7 bases separated the two germline ends. The CDR3 DNA reads as TGTGCCAGCAGGTCAGGGGCCAAAAACATTCAGTACATC. Amino acids: CASRSGAKNIQYI.

This clonotype was found many times. This chain links TRBV20-1 with TRBJ2-1, with TRBD1 identical over 7 bases. CDR1 is DFQATT and CDR2 is SNEGSKA in the germline V gene (reference sequence). V shed 3 bases and J 10 bases; nucleotides not matched to a gene: 9. The CDR3 sequence is 13 residues long. For the CDR3, the DNA is TGCAGTGCTAGTCCGCAGACAGGGTACGAGCAGTTCTTC. Translation gives CSASPQTGYEQFF.